A single sample is the source of the 10 T cell receptor beta chains below, sequenced in a study of Ad26.COV2.S vaccination and SARS-CoV-2 variants. Measured with immunoSEQ multiplex PCR; TCRdb has only the in-frame clones, and not every one. Among roughly 300,000 clones, roughly 90% were seen once, and the ten largest hold approximately 5%. As to treatment: roughly 19 received Ad26.COV2.S at low or high dose, single or two shots; a few received placebo; per-sample allocation not given. Specimens were obtained on day 63 following the first vaccine or placebo injection. The sequences come from peripheral blood, collected in a trial of Ad26.COV2.S vaccine versus placebo. All receptors derive from a person between 18 and 65 years old who received the Ad26.COV2.S COVID-19 vaccine or a placebo.

This clone was seen a handful of times. The chain joins TRBV9 to TRBJ1-5, with 7 bases fitting TRBD1. The CDR3 consists of 14 residues. J was trimmed by 4 bases and V by 3 bases; bases with no gene match: 4. Germline CDR1 and CDR2: SGDLS and YYNGEE. DNA for the CDR3: TGTGCCAGCAGCGCGACAGGGCAGAATCAGCCCCAGCATTTT. This translates into CASSATGQNQPQHF.

The chain couples TRBV28 to TRBJ2-3, with TRBD2 matching over 8 bases. After removal of 5 bases from V and 0 bases from J, the junction contained 10 bases not matched to a gene. The germline gives CDR1 MDHEN, CDR2 SYDVKM. This CDR3 has 17 amino acids. The CDR3 bases are TGTGCCAGCAGTCCCACCCCGACTAGCGATAGCACAGATACGCAGTATTTT. This translates into CASSPTPTSDSTDTQYF. Full variable domain (rest looked up from reference TRBV28 and TRBJ2-3): DVKVTQSSRYLVKRTGEKVFLECVQDMDHENMFWYRQDPGLGLRLIYFSYDVKMKEKGDIPEGYSVSREKKERFSLILESASTNQTSMYLCASSPTPTSDSTDTQYFGPGTRLTVL.

J is TRBJ2-2 and V is TRBV24-1, with D uncertain. CDR1 and CDR2 from the germline V gene are KGHDR and SFDVKD. V lost 3 bases to trimming and J lost 3 bases, with 4 bases between them. This CDR3 is built from 13 residues. The CDR3 DNA follows: TGTGCCACCAGTGATCTGTACACCGGGGAGCTGTTTTTT. Translating gives CATSDLYTGELFF.

The chain combines TRBV15 with TRBJ2-1; 7 positions match TRBD2. Losses at the gene ends were 1 base for V and 6 bases for J; bases not matched to a gene: 6. The CDR3 spans 15 residues. CDR1 is LNHNV and CDR2 is YYDKDF in the germline V gene (reference sequence). CDR3 in amino acids: CATSRAAGVLNEQFF. The CDR3 bases are TGTGCCACCAGCAGAGCGGCGGGGGTCCTCAATGAGCAGTTCTTC.

This clone was counted once. This sequence joins TRBV5-1 and TRBJ1-3; D remains ambiguous. Trimming shortened V by 5 bases and J by 2 bases, and 11 bases separated the two germline ends. Looked up from germline, CDR1 is SGHRS and CDR2 is YFSETQ. CDR3 length: 14 amino acids. The CDR3 sequence is CASSSGRPGNTIYF. CDR3 sequence (DNA): TGCGCCAGCAGTAGCGGACGGCCTGGAAACACCATATATTTT.

The gene calls are TRBV2 and TRBJ1-5, with D possibly being TRBD1 (5 bases). Trimming removed 8 bases at V and 3 bases at J, with 17 bases between. The length of the CDR3 is 15 residues. CDR1 SNHLY and CDR2 FYNNEI come from the germline V gene. DNA for the CDR3: TGTGCCAGCTCGTCGCCGGGGGTGATCAATCAGCCCCAGCATTTT. Encoded protein: CASSSPGVINQPQHF.

A single count supports this clone. In DNA form, the CDR3 reads TGTGCCATCGGGGGGACTAGCGGGCTGCGGCAAGAGACCCAGTACTTC. Translation: CAIGGTSGLRQETQYF. V usage is TRBV10-3 and J usage is TRBJ2-5; 12 nucleotides align to TRBD2. CDR1 is ENHRY and CDR2 is SYGVKD in the germline V gene. The CDR3 has 16 residues. V gave up 8 bases and J gave up 2 bases; unmatched junction bases: 9.

J is TRBJ2-1 and V is TRBV20-1; either TRBD1 or TRBD2 may supply D (5 bases each). V shed 3 bases and J shed 2 bases, with 17 bases lying between them. Germline assignment: CDR1 DFQATT and CDR2 SNEGSKA (reference sequence). CDR3 length equals 16 residues. This CDR3 reads CSASRPGTSTYNEQFF. The CDR3, as DNA: TGCAGTGCTAGTCGCCCCGGGACCTCCACCTACAATGAGCAGTTCTTC.

The chain couples TRBV15 to TRBJ1-3; D gene unclear. Looked up from germline, CDR1 is LNHNV and CDR2 is YYDKDF (reference sequence). The CDR3 runs 16 residues. With 1 base removed from V and 0 bases from J, the gap between germline ends came to 10 bases. The CDR3 protein is CATSRALTDSGNTIYF. CDR3 coding DNA: TGTGCCACCAGCAGAGCTTTGACGGACTCTGGAAACACCATATATTTT.

The rearrangement uses TRBV19 and TRBJ2-7, with D tentatively TRBD1 (6 bases). Germline-derived CDR1 and CDR2 are LNHDA and SQIVND (reference sequence). Trimming stripped 5 bases from V and 0 bases from J, with 17 bases between. CDR3 length equals 16 residues. CDR3 amino acids: CASSPGRTGISYEQYF. CDR3 sequence (DNA): TGTGCCAGTAGTCCCGGACGCACAGGGATCTCCTACGAGCAGTACTTC.